This T cell receptor beta chain was found in a study of CD8+ T cells in alopecia areata (dated by TCRdb to the late 2010s). Notes on the research overall: Treated patients were enrolled in an open-label pilot trial of oral tofacitinib, 5 to 10 mg twice daily, for moderate-to-severe alopecia areata. Patients received tofacitinib for 6 to 18 months and were then followed off drug for 6 months to check for delayed response and recurrence. The study used high-throughput TCRbeta sequencing to examine T cell clonal expansion in alopecia areata, in both the C3H/HeJ mouse model and human patients. Human TCRbeta sequencing covered scalp tissue and sorted CD4+ and CD8+ peripheral blood T cells from patchy and totalis/universalis alopecia areata patients and healthy controls. Biopsies were taken from tofacitinib-treated patients at baseline and at 4 and 24 weeks of treatment, and a later scalp biopsy was taken in several of the tofacitinib-treated patients. Scalp clonality was compared among normal scalp (n=4), patchy alopecia areata scalp (n=8), and alopecia totalis/universalis scalp (n=8). The RNA source kit depended on sample type: the PAXgene miRNA kit for fixed scalp, the miRNeasy kit for PBMCs, and the RNeasy kit for mouse skin. Amplification of TCRbeta CDR3 regions was done by immunoSEQ multiplex PCR using 35 Vbeta forward primers and 13 Jbeta reverse primers. What the authors observed across the whole study: Compared with mice, TCR sequences shared between patients were less clear, possibly partly because of HLA diversity across the patient population. Compared with normal scalp, lesional scalp, particularly in alopecia totalis/universalis, had higher clonality and more expanded CD8+ clones, which suggests antigenic drive. Unlike mouse skin, where gammadelta T cells dominate, normal human skin contains resident alphabeta T cells that get sequenced too, which complicates analysis of the scalp TCR repertoire.

The germline V gene encodes CDR1 SGDLS and CDR2 YYNGEE. At the junction V is shortened by 0 bases and J by 4 bases, with 9 bases in between. Its CDR3 holds 14 amino acids, cysteine through phenylalanine. Left in the record is the CDR3 DNA by itself, 42 bases read in frame from the first base. Receptors were amplified or captured by the immunoSEQ multiplex PCR assay. RNA was extracted from all samples and reverse transcribed into cDNA, which served as template for TCR sequencing. SuperScript III was used for first-strand cDNA synthesis, primed with a 2:1 mix of oligo-dT and random hexamers. A synthetic immune receptor repertoire was used to measure amplification bias, and any remaining bias was corrected computationally. Per the original workflow: Raw reads were preprocessed for error removal, and CDR3 was defined according to IMGT conventions as running from the conserved cysteine to phenylalanine. Clonality was calculated as 1 minus Shannon entropy normalized by log2 of the number of productive unique TCRs. Whether scalp clones were CD4 or CD8 was inferred by matching scalp TCRbeta sequences against CD4 and CD8 repertoires sorted from blood. TCRdb took over this immuneACCESS table, retaining in-frame rearrangements with V and J assigned. Such tables are incomplete; in checked studies, under half of the missing clones stem from an unresolved V gene, and the remainder is unexplained. V, J and clone size are taken as reported in that table, and D and trimming were inferred from the DNA itself. In all, the sample holds 150,000 to 190,000 clones, and 40% to 60% of those were seen once. The top ten hold just under 20% of the sample.

The intended sense of this specimen's time point label: baseline before oral tofacitinib. Lesional scalp punch biopsies and peripheral blood were obtained from alopecia areata patients. PBMCs were isolated by density centrifugation and stained for CD3, CD4 and CD8, and CD4+ and CD8+ T cells were sorted on a FACSAria. Remarks on this clone: Its cognate antigen has yet to be identified. Base quality data are lacking; no much larger clone is found one base away.

The receptor chain draws on TRBV9 and TRBJ2-3; 5 matching bases give a weak D call of TRBD1. The receptor's source is a human donor with alopecia areata. The sequencing used CD8+ T cells sorted from blood, collected at week 0. In nucleotide form, the sequence is TGTGCCAGCAGCGTAGCGGACACACCAGATACGCAGTATTTT. Translated, it gives CASSVADTPDTQYF.